Here is one T cell receptor beta chain with its context. Its target is unknown. This sample was taken from a study of CD8+CD57+ T cells in acquired aplastic anemia. Across the study: DNA per sorted CD4+ or CD8+ sample ranged about 0.19 to 30 ug, averaging roughly 3.2 ug. Healthy CD8+ samples averaged roughly 10 million reads.

Trimming cost V 9 bases and J 5 bases, with 8 bases left between them. Per germline, CDR1 KGHDR and CDR2 SFDVKD. The length of the CDR3 is 11 residues. Both TCR beta VDJ combination and CDR3 sequence profiling were carried out. Genomic DNA was the template for this profiling. TCRdb fed the reads into MiXCR, producing one record per CDR3 protein. The table records approximately 98,000 distinct CDR3 sequences, 40% to 60% of them present only once. Study-level results: For CD8+ Simpson's diversity, patients and controls showed no significant difference. Overlapping CD8+ CDR3 repertoires of patients and controls contained some 30 shared sequences.

Sequenced input: sorted CD4+, CD8+, or CD8+CD57+ T cells (not recorded which) from PBMCs. The source is a human donor in good health, serving as a control. V is TRBV24-1 and J is TRBJ2-3, with TRBD2 as a possible D gene (5 bases). The CDR3 is CATAGVDTQYF. DNA for the CDR3: TGTGCCACCGCCGGGGTAGATACGCAGTATTTT.